A single TCR beta chain is shown here with its context. This sample stems from a study of blood T cell repertoires in COVID-19. Whole-study context: Sample material is recorded as cDNA or gDNA derived from T cells, B-cell-depleted T cells, or PBMCs.

Methods used by the authors: Counts of nucleated cells, estimated from reference gene primer amplification, were obtained. Repertoires were generated with immunoSEQ multiplex PCR, while TCRdb's copy carries only in-frame clones and drops some. V, J and clone size derive from that table, while D and trimming were established from the DNA sequence. The sample gives about 320,000 clones, 86% of which show up once; around 9.3% is in the top ten. Trimming took 2 bases from V and 0 from J, leaving 17 bases between them. Germline CDR1 and CDR2: KGHSH and LQKENI. CDR3 length equals 18 residues. Study members were between about 18 and 95 years old and lived in some 22 US regions. Cohort 3 donors were reported recovered after two negative PCRs, clearance, or symptom resolution.

Sequencing was performed on PBMCs or T cells enriched from blood (not recorded which). The receptor was derived from a woman aged 18 to 35 who had recovered from COVID-19. The chain links TRBV18 to TRBJ1-3; D unresolved. The CDR3 bases are TGTGCCAGCTCACCATTCATGGGTACAGTGAGCTCTGGAAACACCATATATTTT. This gives the protein CASSPFMGTVSSGNTIYF.